This T cell receptor (beta chain) emerged from a study of blood T cell repertoires in COVID-19. Trimming removed 7 bases at V and 7 bases at J, with 16 bases between. CDR1 is MDHEN and CDR2 is SYDVKM in the germline V gene. The CDR3 loop spans 14 amino acids. Some clones are missing from TCRdb's copy, which holds only in-frame ones; the method was immunoSEQ multiplex PCR. The data hold roughly 120,000 clones, with over 80% observed a single time. This clonotype was obtained from a woman between 70 and 85 years old with acute or convalescent COVID-19. V and J are TRBV28 and TRBJ1-4; TRBD1 is a possible D gene (6 bases). Sequences were obtained from peripheral blood. CDR3 sequence reads: CASNTQGVFEKLFF. The CDR3 coding sequence is TGTGCCAGCAATACACAGGGCGTCTTTGAAAAACTGTTTTTT.